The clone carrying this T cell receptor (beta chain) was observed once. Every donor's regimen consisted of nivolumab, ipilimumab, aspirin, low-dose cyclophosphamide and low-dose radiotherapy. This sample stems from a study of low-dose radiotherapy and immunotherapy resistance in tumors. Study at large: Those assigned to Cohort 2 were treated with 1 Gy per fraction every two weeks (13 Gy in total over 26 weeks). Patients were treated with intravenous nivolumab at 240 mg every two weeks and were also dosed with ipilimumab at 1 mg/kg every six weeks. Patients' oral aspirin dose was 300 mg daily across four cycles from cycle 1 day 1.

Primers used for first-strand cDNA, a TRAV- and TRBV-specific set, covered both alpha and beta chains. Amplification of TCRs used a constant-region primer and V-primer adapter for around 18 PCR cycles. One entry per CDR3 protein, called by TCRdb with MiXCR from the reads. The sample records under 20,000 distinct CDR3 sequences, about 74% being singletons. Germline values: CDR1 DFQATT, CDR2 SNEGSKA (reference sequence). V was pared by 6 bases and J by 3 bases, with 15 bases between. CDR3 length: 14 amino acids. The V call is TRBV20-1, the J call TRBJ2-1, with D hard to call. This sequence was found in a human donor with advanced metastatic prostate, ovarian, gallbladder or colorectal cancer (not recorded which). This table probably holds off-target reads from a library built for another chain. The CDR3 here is CSAHRQGNYNEQFF. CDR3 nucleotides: TGCAGTGCACATAGACAAGGGAACTACAATGAGCAGTTCTTC.